The entry below describes one T cell receptor beta chain. The data stem from a study of patients and donors after allogeneic stem cell transplantation. TCRdb ran MiXCR on the RT-PCR reads and lists one entry per CDR3 protein. The table includes about 110,000 distinct CDR3 sequences, 35% detected once. The CDR3 spans 14 residues. The germline gives CDR1 DFQATT, CDR2 SNEGSKA (reference sequence). After removal of 3 bases from V and 2 bases from J, the junction contained 4 bases not matched to a gene. This chain uses TRBV20-1 with TRBJ2-7, with TRBD2 identical over 10 bases. This TCR came from a human donor who was either an allogeneic HSCT recipient or a stem cell or donor lymphocyte infusion donor (not recorded which). It is not recorded whose cells these are; they may come from a transplant donor. The source material was blood, either unsorted or a sorted T cell fraction (not recorded which). The CDR3: CSASTLAGAYEQYF. The CDR3, as DNA: TGCAGTGCTAGTACCCTAGCGGGGGCCTACGAGCAGTACTTC.